A single sample is the source of the 12 T cell receptor beta chains below, sequenced in a study of T cell changes during pregnancy in multiple sclerosis. Clones were read by immunoSEQ multiplex PCR, and TCRdb kept only the in-frame ones, dropping some. The sample lists approximately 53,000 clones, around nine tenths seen once, with about 0.24% in the top ten. Material: CD4+ T cells from peripheral blood mononuclear cells, obtained in the second trimester of pregnancy. Receptor source: a female donor with multiple sclerosis, enrolled in a pregnancy study.

This chain links TRBV5-6 with TRBJ2-7, with TRBD2 as a possible D gene (8 bases). The CDR3 runs to 15 residues. Trimming pared 0 bases from V and 2 bases from J, leaving 12 bases between. Germline V lookup: CDR1 SGHDT, CDR2 YYEEEE. CDR3 residues: CASSLGQGLAYEQYF. DNA of the CDR3: TGTGCCAGCAGCTTGGGACAGGGACTAGCCTACGAGCAGTACTTC.

J is TRBJ1-4 and V is TRBV2; D might be TRBD1 (6 bases). The CDR3 length is 14 residues. Trimming removed 6 bases at V and 6 bases at J, with 14 bases between. The V gene's germline CDR1 is SNHLY and CDR2 FYNNEI. The CDR3: CASRDTGSHEKLFF. Here the CDR3 DNA reads TGTGCCAGCAGGGATACAGGGAGCCATGAAAAACTGTTTTTT. Using reference TRBV2 and TRBJ1-4 for the parts outside the CDR3, the full variable domain is EPEVTQTPSHQVTQMGQEVILRCVPISNHLYFYWYRQILGQKVEFLVSFYNNEISEKSEIFDDQFSVERPDGSNFTLKIRSTKLEDSAMYFCASRDTGSHEKLFFGSGTQLSVL.

The chain joins TRBV18 to TRBJ1-5; a possible D gene is TRBD1 (6 bases). This CDR3 region has 14 residues. Trimming stripped 4 bases from V and 4 bases from J, with 11 bases between. Germline CDR1 and CDR2: KGHSH and LQKENI. CDR3 DNA: TGTGCCAGCTCACAAGGACAGAGTAATCAGCCCCAGCATTTT. Translated, it gives CASSQGQSNQPQHF. Full variable domain (rest looked up from reference TRBV18 and TRBJ1-5): NAGVMQNPRHLVRRRGQEARLRCSPMKGHSHVYWYRQLPEEGLKFMVYLQKENIIDESGMPKERFSAEFPKEGPSILRIQQVVRGDSAAYFCASSQGQSNQPQHFGDGTRLSIL.

The V and J genes are TRBV2 and TRBJ2-3; 15 positions agree with TRBD2. The CDR3 totals 15 residues. Trimming took 6 bases from V and 4 from J; bases not matched to a gene: 2. Germline values: CDR1 SNHLY, CDR2 FYNNEI. CDR3 loop: CASRGLAGGSDTQYF. Here the CDR3 DNA reads TGTGCCAGCAGGGGACTAGCGGGGGGCTCAGATACGCAGTATTTT.

The chain has TRBV6-1 and TRBJ2-7, with TRBD2 matching 11 bases. The germline gives CDR1 MNHNS, CDR2 SASEGT. J was trimmed by 6 bases and V by 6 bases; bases with no gene match: 10. This CDR3 comprises 15 residues. This CDR3 is CASSSTSGGYIEQYF. CDR3 nucleotide sequence: TGTGCCAGCAGCTCAACTAGCGGGGGTTATATCGAGCAGTACTTC.

This chain joins TRBV6-5 and TRBJ1-5; D is perhaps TRBD1 (6 bases). The CDR3 has 15 amino acids. Deletions cut 6 bases from V and 9 bases from J, with 21 bases between. Germline V gene sequence: CDR1 MNHEY, CDR2 SVGAGI. The CDR3 coding sequence is TGTGCCAGCAGCCAAACTCAGGGGAGTAGTCTGCCCCAGCATTTT. Amino acids: CASSQTQGSSLPQHF.

V gene TRBV6-1 combines with J gene TRBJ1-5; weak D call: TRBD1 (5 bases). Trimming removed 10 bases at V and 7 bases at J, with 17 bases between. Per germline, CDR1 MNHNS and CDR2 SASEGT. CDR3 size: 13 residues. CDR3 region: CATIPTGWQPQHF. CDR3 coding DNA: TGTGCCACCATACCCACAGGTTGGCAGCCCCAGCATTTT.

The chain uses TRBV19 and TRBJ1-5, with 8 nucleotides matching TRBD1. The germline V gene encodes CDR1 LNHDA and CDR2 SQIVND (reference sequence). This CDR3 contains 12 residues. The DNA for the CDR3 is TGTGGCTGCAGGGGGCCCAATCAGCCCCAGCATTTT. This codes for CGCRGPNQPQHF.

This chain uses TRBV2 with TRBJ1-2; the match to TRBD1 covers 8 bases. Losses at the gene ends were 5 bases for V and 1 base for J; bases not matched to a gene: 6. The germline CDR1 and CDR2 sequences are SNHLY and FYNNEI. This CDR3 is built from 15 residues. The CDR3 sequence: CASSFPDRVNYGYTF. The DNA for the CDR3 is TGTGCCAGCAGTTTCCCGGACAGGGTTAACTATGGCTACACCTTC.

The V and J genes are TRBV6-5 and TRBJ1-4; D unclear. Trimming stripped 7 bases from V and 6 bases from J, with 18 bases between. This CDR3 has 15 residues. In germline, CDR1 is MNHEY, CDR2 SVGAGI. The CDR3: CASTSHKQTDEKLFF. The CDR3 DNA reads as TGTGCCAGCACATCGCATAAACAGACGGATGAAAAACTGTTTTTT.

The rearrangement links TRBV30 to TRBJ2-4; D call uncertain. The V and J ends lost 1 base and 8 bases respectively, with 12 bases between them. CDR3 size: 13 residues. Germline V lookup: CDR1 GTSNPN, CDR2 SVGIG (reference sequence). The DNA for the CDR3 is TGTGCCTGGAGTGCATCAGGCCCTGACATTCAGTACTTC. It codes for CAWSASGPDIQYF.

The rearrangement links TRBV5-4 to TRBJ2-2; no firm D call. V was clipped by 4 bases and J by 4 bases, with 14 bases between them. Germline V lookup: CDR1 SGHNT, CDR2 YYREEE (reference sequence). This CDR3 contains 15 residues. CDR3 amino acids: CASSPQVLVTGELFF. CDR3 in DNA: TGTGCCAGCAGCCCACAAGTCCTGGTCACCGGGGAGCTGTTTTTT.